This TCR beta chain originates from a study of T cell repertoires in cytomegalovirus infection. Overall study context: CMV epitopes used comprised recently identified HLA-C-restricted ones and well-studied HLA-B-restricted ones. Public TCR beta signatures indicated both CMV infection and matching HLA type.

As concerns this clonotype: Its matching antigen is unknown.

TCRdb re-analysed the reads in MiXCR, keeping a single row per CDR3 protein. This sample carries approximately 110,000 distinct CDR3 sequences, around 28% of them seen once, and the ten largest clones take 81%. Overall study results and limits: Using cumulative public TCR beta family frequency, the authors identified those who carried CMV together with the relevant HLA. Clonotypes of TCR beta that were HLA-C-restricted and CMV-specific dominated the ex vivo response.

Trimming removed 6 bases from V and 2 bases from J; junction bases left unmatched: 4. The germline V gene encodes CDR1 SNHLY and CDR2 FYNNEI. The CDR3 spans 14 residues. This TCR was sampled from a human donor in good health (CMV status not recorded). Some clones in this sample may be carry-over from other donors' samples. Material: CD8+ T cells from cultured PBMCs, obtained from culture after CMV antigen stimulation. J is TRBJ2-5 and V is TRBV2; 9 nucleotides match TRBD1. CDR3 sequence reads: CASRDRGRQETQYF. CDR3 nucleotides: TGTGCCAGCAGGGACAGGGGCCGGCAAGAGACCCAGTACTTC.